The T cell receptor beta chain described here comes from a study of blood T cell repertoires in COVID-19. Looking at the study overall: From T cells, B-cell-depleted T cells, or PBMCs came the material, which was cDNA or gDNA.

Germline loops: CDR1 LGHDT, CDR2 YNNKEL (reference sequence). The CDR3 sequence is 19 residues long. Germline trimming cut 0 bases from V and 6 bases from J; bases unmatched to any gene: 14. Measured with immunoSEQ multiplex PCR; TCRdb has only the in-frame clones, and not every one. The sample lists approximately 25,000 clones, 90% occurring once. The receptor comes from a woman aged 60 to 75 with active COVID-19. This chain joins TRBV3-1 (or the pseudogene TRBV3-2) and TRBJ2-1, with 10 positions matching TRBD2. The sample taken for sequencing was peripheral blood. CDR3 bases: TGTGCCAGCAGCCAAGATACGGCTAGCGGGAGTCCCCTTTGCAATGAGCAGTTCTTC. It codes for CASSQDTASGSPLCNEQFF.